Sequencing of this T cell receptor beta chain was carried out in a study of blood T cell repertoires in COVID-19. CDR3 length: 14 residues. The V gene lost 1 base and the J gene lost 0 bases, with 6 bases spanning the gap. Germline assignment: CDR1 SEHNR and CDR2 FQNEAQ (reference sequence). Participants were aged about 18 to 89 years from roughly 26 US areas. Assignments of participants to cohorts depended upon their own reported clinical history. TCRdb's table, derived via immunoSEQ multiplex PCR, lists solely in-frame clones and lacks some. The sample includes fewer than 350,000 clones, almost 90% of them seen just once.

This sequence originates from a young woman with acute COVID-19. The rearrangement joins TRBV7-9 to TRBJ1-1; D gene uncertain. Material: PBMCs or T cells enriched from blood (not recorded which). CDR3 protein: CASSLVVVNTEAFF. As DNA, the CDR3 is TGTGCCAGCAGCTTAGTGGTAGTGAACACTGAAGCTTTCTTT.